These T cell receptor beta chains were read from a single sample in a study of T cell responses to AZD1222 COVID-19 vaccine. Only in-frame clones appear in the TCRdb table, and some are missing; sequencing was by immunoSEQ multiplex PCR. Of around 170,000 clones listed, over 75% are singletons. The input for sequencing was peripheral blood, taken on day 0 of AZD1222 vaccination. The receptors originated from an adult in good health. CDR3s include the opening cysteine and the closing phenylalanine or tryptophan. Fields, in order: clone size, D gene, J gene, V gene, CDR3 protein, CDR3 DNA. D genes are given only for firm matches. The size entry is marked missing in some rows and otherwise reads once, few, many or a size class.

. | TRBD2 | TRBJ2-7 | TRBV6-5 | CASRAGLITYEQYF | TGTGCCAGCAGAGCGGGACTGATTACCTACGAGCAGTACTTC
. | TRBD2 | TRBJ2-5 | TRBV24-1 | CATSDPGVAGYQETQYF | TGTGCCACCAGTGACCCGGGGGTAGCGGGGTACCAAGAGACCCAGTACTTC
. | . | TRBJ2-7 | TRBV10-3 | CAISGRGSYEQYF | TGTGCCATCAGTGGAAGGGGCTCCTACGAGCAGTACTTC
. | . | TRBJ2-2 | TRBV4-3 | CASSQSRNTGELFF | TGCGCCAGCAGCCAGTCCAGGAACACCGGGGAGCTGTTTTTT
. | TRBD1 | TRBJ1-2 | TRBV28 | CASSYRGIGGYTF | TGTGCCAGCAGCTACAGGGGGATCGGGGGCTACACCTTC
. | . | TRBJ2-1 | TRBV3-1/TRBV3-2 | CASSQVRLGLDEQFF | TGTGCCAGCAGCCAAGTGAGACTAGGGTTAGATGAGCAGTTCTTC
. | TRBD1 | TRBJ2-7 | TRBV7-9 | CASRRTGASYEQYF | TGTGCCAGCAGAAGGACAGGGGCGTCCTACGAGCAGTACTTC
. | . | TRBJ2-7 | TRBV19 | CASSPVGSSYEQYF | TGTGCCAGTAGTCCCGTGGGGTCTAGCTACGAGCAGTACTTC
. | . | TRBJ2-4 | TRBV7-9 | CASSYQTRDTAKNIQYF | TGTGCCAGCAGCTACCAAACACGGGATACGGCCAAAAACATTCAGTACTTC
. | . | TRBJ1-6 | TRBV6-5 | CASSSRGQDSPLHF | TGTGCCAGCAGTTCACGGGGGCAAGATTCACCCCTCCACTTT
. | TRBD1 | TRBJ2-3 | TRBV5-1 | CASRVGTGGYTDTQYF | TGCGCCAGCAGGGTCGGGACAGGGGGTTACACAGATACGCAGTATTTT
. | . | TRBJ1-2 | TRBV14 | CASSHEQIYYGYTF | TGTGCCAGCAGCCATGAACAGATTTACTATGGCTACACCTTC
. | TRBD1 | TRBJ1-6 | TRBV18 | CASSPGQGTPPLHF | TGTGCCAGCTCACCGGGACAGGGAACCCCACCCCTCCACTTT
. | . | TRBJ1-4 | TRBV21-1 | CASRLKKGAQCELFF | TGTGCCAGCAGACTCAAAAAGGGAGCCCAATGTGAACTGTTTTTT
. | . | TRBJ2-5 | TRBV5-4 | CASSLVPLGGQETQYF | TGTGCCAGCAGCCTAGTCCCACTTGGAGGCCAAGAGACCCAGTACTTC
. | TRBD2 | TRBJ2-1 | TRBV29-1 | CSVEGSGGPYNEQFF | TGCAGCGTTGAAGGTAGCGGGGGCCCTTACAATGAGCAGTTCTTC
. | TRBD1 | TRBJ2-1 | TRBV7-3 | CASSLTRTGGGNEQFF | TGTGCCAGCAGCTTAACTCGGACAGGGGGTGGGAATGAGCAGTTCTTC
. | . | TRBJ1-2 | TRBV19 | CASSVHRASNYGYTF | TGTGCCAGTAGTGTCCACAGGGCGAGTAACTATGGCTACACCTTC
. | . | TRBJ1-1 | TRBV27 | CASSSGLKNTEAFF | TGTGCCAGCAGTTCGGGACTCAAGAACACTGAAGCTTTCTTT
. | TRBD1 | TRBJ1-6 | TRBV6-1 | CASSDGQVNSPLHF | TGTGCCAGCAGTGACGGACAGGTTAATTCACCCCTCCACTTT
. | TRBD2 | TRBJ2-3 | TRBV5-4 | CASSSGGSSTDTQYF | TGTGCCAGCAGCTCCGGGGGGTCTAGCACAGATACGCAGTATTTT
. | TRBD2 | TRBJ2-1 | TRBV7-9 | CASSPGQGGYNEQFF | TGTGCCAGCAGCCCAGGGCAGGGAGGGTACAATGAGCAGTTCTTC
. | . | TRBJ2-7 | TRBV6-1 | CASSEASRDEQYF | TGTGCCAGCAGTGAAGCAAGCAGGGACGAGCAGTACTTC
. | . | TRBJ1-1 | TRBV18 | CASSQSLGPNTEAFF | TGTGCCAGCTCCCAAAGTTTGGGGCCCAACACTGAAGCTTTCTTT
. | . | TRBJ1-5 | TRBV2 | CASSETVAGNQPQHF | TGTGCCAGCAGTGAAACCGTGGCGGGTAATCAGCCCCAGCATTTT
. | . | TRBJ1-5 | TRBV4-2 | CASSQGNQPQHF | TGTGCCAGCAGCCAAGGCAATCAGCCCCAGCATTTT
. | . | TRBJ2-7 | TRBV6-5 | CASSISGFSYEQYF | TGTGCCAGCAGTATTAGCGGATTCTCCTACGAGCAGTACTTC
. | . | TRBJ1-1 | TRBV4-1 | CASSQDSGGRSTEAFF | TGCGCCAGCAGCCAAGATTCGGGTGGGAGAAGCACTGAAGCTTTCTTT
. | . | TRBJ1-3 | TRBV7-6 | CASSLKFVGGESGNTIYF | TGTGCCAGCAGCTTAAAGTTTGTGGGGGGGGAATCTGGAAACACCATATATTTT
few | TRBD1 | TRBJ1-4 | TRBV28 | CASSSMDRGDEKLFF | TGTGCCAGCAGTTCCATGGACAGGGGGGATGAAAAACTGTTTTTT
. | . | TRBJ1-6 | TRBV7-9 | CASSLIGVNSPLHF | TGTGCCAGCAGCTTAATTGGGGTTAATTCACCCCTCCACTTT
. | . | TRBJ2-7 | TRBV11-2 | CASSLGTSNEQYF | TGTGCCAGCAGCTTAGGTACGTCTAACGAGCAGTACTTC
. | TRBD2 | TRBJ2-7 | TRBV7-2 | CASSSSGYEQYF | TGTGCCAGCAGCTCTAGCGGGTACGAGCAGTACTTC
. | . | TRBJ2-2 | TRBV14 | CASSQVRGTGELFF | TGTGCCAGCAGCCAAGTTAGAGGGACCGGGGAGCTGTTTTTT
medium-sized | . | TRBJ2-7 | TRBV7-8 | CASSELTDRYEQYF | TGTGCCAGTTCGGAGCTAACTGATCGCTACGAGCAGTACTTC
. | TRBD1 | TRBJ1-1 | TRBV19 | CASSRTGANTEAFF | TGTGCCAGTAGTAGAACAGGGGCGAACACTGAAGCTTTCTTT
. | . | TRBJ1-1 | TRBV11-3 | CASSFSDRTEAFF | TGTGCCAGCAGCTTCTCCGATCGCACTGAAGCTTTCTTT
. | TRBD1 | TRBJ1-2 | TRBV6-1 | CASSDGGQEAGYTF | TGTGCCAGCAGTGACGGGGGACAGGAAGCTGGCTACACCTTC
. | . | TRBJ2-4 | TRBV28 | CASSFGAGLQAKNIQYF | .
. | . | TRBJ1-6 | TRBV6-5 | CASRIQGSFNSPLHF | TGTGCCAGCAGGATACAGGGATCGTTTAATTCACCCCTCCACTTT
. | . | TRBJ1-4 | TRBV28 | CASSSSGRIYEKLFF | TGTGCCAGCAGTTCCTCAGGCAGGATTTATGAAAAACTGTTTTTT
once | TRBD1 | TRBJ1-5 | TRBV19 | CASNEGAGQPQHF | TGTGCCAGTAATGAGGGGGCAGGACAGCCCCAGCATTTT
. | . | TRBJ1-1 | TRBV12-3/TRBV12-4 | CASREAFRPEAFF | TGTGCCAGCAGGGAAGCCTTTCGACCTGAAGCTTTCTTT
. | . | TRBJ2-5 | TRBV5-6 | CASIGPQETQYF | TGTGCCAGCATCGGTCCCCAAGAGACCCAGTACTTC
. | . | TRBJ2-5 | TRBV6-2/TRBV6-3 | CASSLAYMETQYF | TGTGCCAGCAGTTTGGCTTACATGGAGACCCAGTACTTC